This TCR beta chain came from a study of Ad26.COV2.S vaccination and SARS-CoV-2 variants. Across the whole study: Administration of Ad26.COV2.S was intramuscular, either once or twice 56 days apart.

Overall study findings and caveats: Spike-specific TCR breadth was greater after Ad26.COV2.S than placebo.

There are 14 residues in the CDR3. CDR1 SEHNR and CDR2 FQNEAQ come from the germline V gene (reference sequence). The V end was cut by 5 bases, the J end by 7 bases, with 14 bases between. Assay: immunoSEQ multiplex PCR; the TCRdb copy retains only in-frame clones and omits some. This sample carries about 460,000 clones, roughly nine tenths of them seen once, and the ten largest clones take about 1.5%. This sample's treatment: approximately 18 received Ad26.COV2.S at low or high dose, single or two shots; 5 received placebo; per-sample allocation not given. Samples analyzed were those drawn on day 63 after the first vaccine or placebo injection. Boston supplied an adult donor aged 18-55 years. Participants' vaccine, an Ad26 vector, delivered Wuhan-strain SARS-CoV-2 spike. In the case of this clone: Its target is unknown.

The chain is built from TRBV7-9 and TRBJ1-4; D perhaps matches TRBD1 (5 bases). Specimen: peripheral blood, collected in a trial of Ad26.COV2.S vaccine versus placebo. The TCR comes from a person aged 18-60 years who received the Ad26.COV2.S COVID-19 vaccine or a placebo. CDR3: CASSQPGISEKLFF. For the CDR3, the DNA is TGTGCCAGCAGCCAGCCAGGGATCAGTGAAAAACTGTTTTTT. Drawing the rest from reference TRBV7-9 and TRBJ1-4, the complete variable domain is DTGVSQNPRHKITKRGQNVTFRCDPISEHNRLYWYRQTLGQGPEFLTYFQNEAQLEKSRLLSDRFSAERPKGSFSTLEIQRTEQGDSAMYLCASSQPGISEKLFFGSGTQLSVL.